Described below is a single T cell receptor beta chain sequence and its context. Its specificity is unknown. This CDR3 fails to terminate in the conserved phenylalanine or tryptophan, so it likely reflects a read error. This specimen belongs to a study of T cells in Graves' hyperthyroidism and ophthalmopathy. Whole-study results and caveats: The model predicted ophthalmopathy a median roughly six months before onset.

The CDR3 is made up of 12 amino acids. The ends were cut back, 10 bases at V and 3 bases at J, with 9 bases in the middle. From germline, CDR1 is MDHEN and CDR2 SYDVKM. TCR beta CDR3 regions were amplified from RNA. Researchers ran a first-round RT-PCR on the TCR CDR3 using the HTBI primer set. Via MiXCR, TCRdb re-called the multiplex PCR reads, giving one row per CDR3 protein. The repertoire holds more than 500,000 distinct CDR3 sequences, with around 15% as singletons. The sequence came from a woman in her 30s with Graves' ophthalmopathy. The sequenced sample consisted of blood. The chain joins TRBV28 to TRBJ2-2; no definite D call. CDR3 sequence (DNA): TGTGCCACGGCGCTAGACACCGGGGAGCTGTTTCTT. This encodes CATALDTGELFL.